This T cell receptor (beta chain) stems from a study of T-cell reconstitution after alpha-beta-depleted transplantation in children. Germline CDR1 is DFQATT and CDR2 is SNEGSKA (reference sequence). The CDR3 has 15 amino acids. With 6 bases clipped from V and 2 bases from J, the junction kept 8 bases outside the gene matches. Construction of the TCRbeta library involved unique molecular identifiers. TCRdb fed the PCR reads into MiXCR, producing one record per CDR3 protein. Counted here are over 200,000 distinct CDR3 sequences, about a tenth occurring once; the ten biggest clones make up approximately 6.2%.

The chain carries TRBV20-1 and TRBJ2-3, with TRBD2 matching over 10 bases. The source is a human donor who donated a stem cell graft to a child with acute lymphoblastic leukemia. This specimen consisted of PBMCs from the stem cell graft donor, obtained from the stem cell graft. The CDR3 sequence: CSARPSGGLTDTQYF. CDR3 bases: TGCAGTGCCCGACCTAGCGGGGGACTCACAGATACGCAGTATTTT.